The next 29 T cell receptor beta chains were all read from a single sample in a study of glioma-infiltrating T cells. Using RNA template, CDR3s of TCR alpha and beta were amplified with iRepertoire arm-PCR. TCRdb re-called the multiplex PCR reads through MiXCR, storing one row per CDR3 protein. This sample has approximately 45,000 distinct CDR3 sequences, with approximately 20% found just once. The material sequenced was glioma tissue, nonneoplastic brain tissue, or PBMCs (not recorded which). These receptors originate from a human donor with low-grade glioma or glioblastoma, undergoing nonglioma brain surgery, or in good health (not recorded which).

The table lists this clonotype with many counts. The CDR3 DNA is TGCAGTGCTAGTCGTGGACTCAGCTACGAGCAGTACTTC. This gives the protein CSASRGLSYEQYF. V and J are TRBV20-1 and TRBJ2-7, with D tentatively TRBD2 (5 bases). Germline loops: CDR1 DFQATT, CDR2 SNEGSKA (reference sequence). Between the trimmed V and J ends, which lost 3 bases and 3 bases, there was a span of 12 bases. This CDR3 is built from 13 residues.

This clonotype has at least ten counts. The rearrangement joins TRBV11-2 to TRBJ1-2; possibly TRBD1 for D (5 bases). Germline lookup yields CDR1 SGHAT and CDR2 FQNNGV. This CDR3 region has 14 residues. V was cut by 3 bases and J by 4 bases, with 12 bases left in between. The CDR3 DNA reads TGTGCCAGCAGCTTGGGGCAGGGTGGCTATGGCTACACCTTC. This translates into CASSLGQGGYGYTF.

This clonotype has just a few counts. Being one base from a much bigger clone, this may be a read error. The chain is built from TRBV4-1 and TRBJ1-3; 7 bases match TRBD1. From germline, CDR1 is MGHRA and CDR2 YSYEKL. There are 16 residues in the CDR3. V lost 4 bases and J lost 0; bases outside the gene matches: 6. CDR3 DNA: TGCGCCAGCAGCCCTGGGGCAGGGGGCTCTGGAAACACCATATATTTT. It specifies CASSPGAGGSGNTIYF.

The chain combines TRBV29-1 with TRBJ2-3; TRBD1 aligns across 11 bases. The CDR3 has 14 residues. Germline CDR1 SQVTM, CDR2 ANQGSEA. The junction had 5 bases not matched to a gene; V was cut back by 6 bases and J by 3 bases. CDR3 sequence reads: CSVTRDRGTDTQYF. CDR3 nucleotides: TGCAGCGTAACCCGGGACAGGGGGACAGATACGCAGTATTTT.

By proportion, this clonotype is medium-sized. The chain recombines TRBV6-2 or TRBV6-3 with TRBJ1-1; tentative D call: TRBD1 (5 bases). The CDR3 extends over 14 amino acids. V shed 9 bases and J shed 4 bases, with 18 bases lying between them. Germline CDR1 MNHEY, CDR2 SVGEGT. The DNA of the CDR3 is TGTGCCAGTAGCCTGGTTGCGGGGACCACTGAAGCTTTCTTT. It is translated as CASSLVAGTTEAFF.

Worth noting for this clonotype: This may arise from a read error, as a much more abundant clone is one base away. V usage is TRBV7-2 and J usage is TRBJ2-3; D unresolved. CDR1 SGHTA and CDR2 FQGNSA come from the germline V gene. With 5 bases removed from V and 2 bases from J, the gap between germline ends came to 8 bases. This CDR3 spans 13 amino acids. In DNA form, the CDR3 reads TGTGCCAGCAGCCAGGTCTACACAGATACGCAGTATTTT. It yields the protein CASSQVYTDTQYF.

Concerning this clonotype itself: A much bigger clone sits one base away, suggesting this may be a read error. The V and J genes are TRBV3-1 and TRBJ1-1; D not resolved. Germline-derived CDR1 and CDR2 are LGHDT and YNNKEL (reference sequence). CDR3 length equals 14 residues. This CDR3 is CDSSQASSGGEAFF. In DNA, the CDR3 is TGTGACAGCAGCCAAGCTTCATCAGGCGGTGAAGCTTTCTTT.

This clonotype was counted many times. V usage is TRBV7-8 and J usage is TRBJ2-1; 10 nucleotides line up with TRBD2. The CDR3 sequence is 16 residues long. V was clipped by 5 bases and J by 5 bases; unmatched bases: 9. Germline V lookup: CDR1 SGHVS, CDR2 FQNEAQ. CDR3 residues: CASSPRISGRNNEQFF. CDR3 in DNA: TGTGCCAGCAGCCCTCGAATTAGCGGGAGGAACAATGAGCAGTTCTTC.

This chain joins TRBV30 and TRBJ1-3; TRBD1 aligns across 11 bases. From germline, CDR1 is GTSNPN and CDR2 SVGIG (reference sequence). CDR3 size: 15 residues. The V and J ends lost 3 bases and 4 bases, in that order; junction bases with no gene match: 5. The CDR3 is CAWSGQGAIGNTIYF. CDR3 coding DNA: TGTGCCTGGAGCGGACAGGGGGCGATCGGAAACACCATATATTTT.

As to this clonotype: This clone may be a read error of a much larger clone one base away. The rearrangement uses TRBV4-2 and TRBJ2-5; 12 bases fit TRBD2. Germline V gene lookup returns CDR1 LGHNA and CDR2 YNFKEQ. The CDR3 has 15 residues. CDR3 DNA sequence: TGTGCCAGCAGCAAAGATAGCGCTAGCGGGAGGGCTAAGTACTTC. The encoded protein is CASSKDSASGRAKYF.

This clonotype was counted at least ten times. This sequence joins TRBV18 and TRBJ2-5; D is undetermined. Germline lookup yields CDR1 KGHSH and CDR2 LQKENI. Trimming pared 2 bases from V and 4 bases from J, leaving 5 bases between. This CDR3 is built from 12 residues. Here the CDR3 DNA reads TGTGCCAGCTCACCAAGTGGAGAGACCCAGTACTTC. Its translation is CASSPSGETQYF.

On this clonotype: The junction does not match germline at one end; this may be a read error. J is TRBJ2-1 and V is TRBV3-1, with TRBD1 identical over 10 bases. Per germline, CDR1 LGHDT and CDR2 YNNKEL (reference sequence). This CDR3 spans 21 amino acids. The CDR3 loop reads CASSQDSPGTGVLRSYNKQFF. DNA for the CDR3: TGTGCCAGCAGCCAAGATTCCCCCGGGACAGGGGTCTTACGCTCCTACAATAAGCAGTTCTTC.

This clonotype was counted at least ten times. The chain employs TRBV14 and TRBJ1-1; D is unresolved. Germline V gene data show CDR1 as SGHDN and CDR2 as FVKESK. Trimming removed 1 base at V and 7 bases at J, with 13 bases between. The CDR3 loop spans 14 amino acids. As DNA, the CDR3 is TGTGCCAGCAGCCAAGGCCCGGCCCCGGGTGAAGCTTTCTTT. It encodes CASSQGPAPGEAFF.

In its sample, this clonotype was seen many times. The chain couples TRBV11-2 to TRBJ2-5; TRBD2 aligns across 9 bases. Unmatched junction bases numbered 7, after V lost 5 bases and J lost 0 bases. This CDR3 has 16 residues. Germline loops: CDR1 SGHAT, CDR2 FQNNGV. The CDR3 sequence: CASSLRLAAYQETQYF. DNA of the CDR3: TGTGCCAGCAGCCTCCGACTAGCGGCGTACCAAGAGACCCAGTACTTC.

This clonotype occurred many times. V usage is TRBV19 and J usage is TRBJ2-2; TRBD1 is a possible D gene (6 bases). The CDR3 length is 14 residues. V was cut by 4 bases and J by 6 bases, with 12 bases left in between. Per the germline V gene, CDR1 is LNHDA and CDR2 is SQIVND (reference sequence). In DNA, the CDR3 is TGTGCCAGTAGTACCCAGGGGTTCGCCGGGGAGCTGTTTTTT. Amino acid sequence: CASSTQGFAGELFF.

The rearrangement uses TRBV6-2 or TRBV6-3 and TRBJ2-7; no reliable D call. The CDR3 length is 15 residues. Trimming left V 7 bases short and J 2 bases short, with 18 bases between. CDR1 and CDR2 from the germline V gene are MNHEY and SVGEGT. DNA for the CDR3: TGTGCCAGCAATCCCTCTGCACCTTTCCCCTACGAGCAGTACTTC. This encodes CASNPSAPFPYEQYF.

Many counts were recorded for this clonotype. The chain carries TRBV28 and TRBJ1-4; TRBD1 might be the D (5 bases). The germline V gene encodes CDR1 MDHEN and CDR2 SYDVKM. The V gene lost 6 bases and the J gene lost 6 bases, with 14 bases spanning the gap. The CDR3 loop spans 14 amino acids. The chain's CDR3 is CASRRRVLDEKLFF. The CDR3, as DNA: TGTGCCAGCAGACGCAGGGTGCTTGATGAAAAACTGTTTTTT.

This clonotype was detected ten times or more. The chain combines TRBV20-1 with TRBJ2-1, with 7 positions matching TRBD2. This CDR3 is 17 amino acids long. Germline V gene lookup returns CDR1 DFQATT and CDR2 SNEGSKA (reference sequence). The junction had 16 bases not matched to a gene; V was cut back by 2 bases and J by 6 bases. DNA of the CDR3: TGCAGTGCTAGATGGCCCCTGGGAGCGGGACGGGGCAATGAGCAGTTCTTC. It codes for CSARWPLGAGRGNEQFF.

This clonotype was detected only a few times. V usage is TRBV7-9 and J usage is TRBJ2-5, with TRBD2 identical over 7 bases. The CDR3 extends over 15 amino acids. Germline-derived CDR1 and CDR2 are SEHNR and FQNEAQ (reference sequence). The junction had 11 bases not matched to a gene; V was cut back by 7 bases and J by 3 bases. CDR3 loop: CASTVLNAGEETQYF. The CDR3 nucleotides are TGTGCCAGCACCGTGCTAAATGCGGGGGAAGAGACCCAGTACTTC.

This clonotype appeared many times. This chain uses TRBV7-9 with TRBJ1-5; D is uncertain. Germline V gene sequence: CDR1 SEHNR, CDR2 FQNEAQ (reference sequence). V lost 1 base and J 3 bases, leaving 4 bases between the germline ends. CDR3 length: 13 residues. The CDR3 coding sequence is TGTGCCAGCAGCTTAGGGGACAATCAGCCCCAGCATTTT. It specifies CASSLGDNQPQHF.

The sample holds a few counts of this clonotype. The chain employs TRBV19 and TRBJ1-6, with D perhaps TRBD1 (6 bases). This CDR3 region has 16 residues. Germline CDR1 LNHDA, CDR2 SQIVND (reference sequence). With 1 base removed from V and 5 bases from J, the gap between germline ends came to 12 bases. CDR3 bases: TGTGCCAGTAGTATAGTAGGGACACGGAATAATTCACCCCTCCACTTT. Encoded protein: CASSIVGTRNNSPLHF.

This clonotype showed up just a few times. The rearrangement uses TRBV19 and TRBJ2-3, with D perhaps TRBD2 (6 bases). Germline V gene sequence: CDR1 LNHDA, CDR2 SQIVND (reference sequence). This CDR3 spans 14 amino acids. V was shortened by 10 bases and J by 2 bases, with 16 bases between the two germline ends. DNA of the CDR3: TGTGCCACCTCGGGACTTCCCTACACAGATACGCAGTATTTT. Amino acids: CATSGLPYTDTQYF.

This clonotype was found once. One base away lies a much larger clone, so this may be a sequencing read error. The V call is TRBV20-1, the J call TRBJ2-5; 8 nucleotides align to TRBD1. The CDR3 is 13 amino acids. CDR1 DFQATT and CDR2 SNEGSKA come from the germline V gene (reference sequence). The junction had 8 bases not matched to a gene; V was cut back by 8 bases and J by 3 bases. The CDR3 DNA follows: TGCAGTACTGCCGGGACAGGAAAAGAGACCCAGTACTTC. Translating gives CSTAGTGKETQYF.

This clonotype occurred many times. This chain connects TRBV15 to TRBJ1-6, with D hard to call. V was cut by 3 bases and J by 7 bases, with 10 bases left in between. CDR1 LNHNV and CDR2 YYDKDF come from the germline V gene (reference sequence). The CDR3 covers 14 residues. CDR3 DNA sequence: TGTGCCACCAGCAGCGGTACAGAAAATTCACCCCTCCACTTT. Amino acids: CATSSGTENSPLHF.

This clonotype was picked up many times. The J gene is TRBJ2-7, the V gene TRBV6-6; 10 bases fit TRBD1. The CDR3 loop spans 14 amino acids. CDR1 is MNHNY and CDR2 is SVGAGI in the germline V gene (reference sequence). Trimming removed 2 bases from V and 2 bases from J; junction bases left unmatched: 0. In DNA form, the CDR3 reads TGTGCCAGCAGTTACGACAGGGGGCCCTACGAGCAGTACTTC. Translation gives CASSYDRGPYEQYF.

Relative to its sample, this clonotype is medium-sized. The rearrangement uses TRBV27 and TRBJ2-7; D uncertain. V was trimmed by 4 bases and J by 5 bases, leaving 15 bases between them. Germline CDR1 and CDR2: MNHEY and SMNVEV (reference sequence). The CDR3 sequence is 14 residues long. The CDR3 coding sequence is TGTGCCAGCAGTTCCGACCCGGCCCGCCACGAGCAGTACTTC. Translation gives CASSSDPARHEQYF.

In its sample, this clonotype ranks as medium-sized. The chain has TRBV6-1 and TRBJ1-5; D remains ambiguous. Trimming removed 7 bases from V and 3 bases from J, with 10 bases in between. There are 13 residues in the CDR3. Germline V gene data show CDR1 as MNHNS and CDR2 as SASEGT. Written as DNA, the CDR3 is TGTGCCAGCACTCTGGTGACCAATCAGCCCCAGCATTTT. It is translated as CASTLVTNQPQHF.

In its sample, this clonotype was seen many times. The chain couples TRBV6-1 to TRBJ2-1; D remains unclear. Germline values: CDR1 MNHNS, CDR2 SASEGT. The CDR3 is made up of 17 amino acids. Trimming took 6 bases from V and 1 from J, leaving 19 bases between them. CDR3 sequence: CASRPSGPFGSYNEQFF. Written as DNA, the CDR3 is TGTGCCAGCAGGCCATCGGGTCCTTTTGGGTCCTACAATGAGCAGTTCTTC.

The table lists this clonotype with many counts. The V gene is TRBV20-1, the J gene TRBJ2-1; 12 bases fit TRBD2. Per the germline V gene, CDR1 is DFQATT and CDR2 is SNEGSKA (reference sequence). This CDR3 has 15 residues. J lost 6 bases, V lost 6 bases, and 9 bases had no gene match. DNA for the CDR3: TGCAGTGCCCTAGCGGGAGGGCCAGTAGGCAATGAGCAGTTCTTC. Residues: CSALAGGPVGNEQFF.